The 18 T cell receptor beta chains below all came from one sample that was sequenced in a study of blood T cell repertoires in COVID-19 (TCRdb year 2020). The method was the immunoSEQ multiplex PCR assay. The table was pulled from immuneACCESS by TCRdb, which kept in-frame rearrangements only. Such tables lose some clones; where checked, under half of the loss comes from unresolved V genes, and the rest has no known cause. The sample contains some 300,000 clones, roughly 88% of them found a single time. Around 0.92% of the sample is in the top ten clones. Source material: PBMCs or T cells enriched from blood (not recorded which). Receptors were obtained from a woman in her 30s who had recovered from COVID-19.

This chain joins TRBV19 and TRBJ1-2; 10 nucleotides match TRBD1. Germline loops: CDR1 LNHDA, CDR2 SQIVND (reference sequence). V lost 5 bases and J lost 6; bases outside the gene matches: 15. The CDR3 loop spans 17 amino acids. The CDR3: CASSLLGTGVIKDGYTF. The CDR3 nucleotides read TGTGCCAGTAGTCTTTTGGGGACAGGGGTAATAAAGGATGGCTACACCTTC.

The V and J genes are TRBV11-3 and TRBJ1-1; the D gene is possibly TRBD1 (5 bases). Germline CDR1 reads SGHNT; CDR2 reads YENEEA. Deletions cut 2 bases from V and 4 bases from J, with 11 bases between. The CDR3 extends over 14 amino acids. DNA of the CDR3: TGTGCCAGCAGCTTATGGGGGGAAGGCACTGAAGCTTTCTTT. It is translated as CASSLWGEGTEAFF. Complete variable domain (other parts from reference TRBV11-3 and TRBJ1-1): EAGVVQSPRYKIIEKKQPVAFWCNPISGHNTLYWYLQNLGQGPELLIRYENEEAVDDSQLPKDRFSAERLKGVDSTLKIQPAELGDSAVYLCASSLWGEGTEAFFGQGTRLTVV.

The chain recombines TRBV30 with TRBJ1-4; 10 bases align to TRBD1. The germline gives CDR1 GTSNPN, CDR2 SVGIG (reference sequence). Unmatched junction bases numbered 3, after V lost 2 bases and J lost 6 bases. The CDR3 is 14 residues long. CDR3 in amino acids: CAWSTGTGDEKLFF. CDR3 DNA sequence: TGTGCCTGGAGTACCGGGACAGGGGATGAAAAACTGTTTTTT.

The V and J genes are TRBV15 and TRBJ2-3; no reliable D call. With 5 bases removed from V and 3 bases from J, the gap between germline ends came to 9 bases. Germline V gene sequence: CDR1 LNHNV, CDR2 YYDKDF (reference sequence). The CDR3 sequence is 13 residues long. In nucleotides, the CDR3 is TGTGCCACCAGCTCGTCGGGTACAGATACGCAGTATTTT. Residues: CATSSSGTDTQYF.

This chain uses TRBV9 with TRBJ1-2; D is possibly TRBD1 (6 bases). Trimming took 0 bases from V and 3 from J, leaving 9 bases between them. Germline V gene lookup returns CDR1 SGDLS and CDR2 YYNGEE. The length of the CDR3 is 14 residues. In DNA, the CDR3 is TGTGCCAGCAGCGTAGATCAGGGGCACTATGGCTACACCTTC. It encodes CASSVDQGHYGYTF. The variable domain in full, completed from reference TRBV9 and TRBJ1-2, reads DSGVTQTPKHLITATGQRVTLRCSPRSGDLSVYWYQQSLDQGLQFLIQYYNGEERAKGNILERFSAQQFPDLHSELNLSSLELGDSALYFCASSVDQGHYGYTFGSGTRLTVV.

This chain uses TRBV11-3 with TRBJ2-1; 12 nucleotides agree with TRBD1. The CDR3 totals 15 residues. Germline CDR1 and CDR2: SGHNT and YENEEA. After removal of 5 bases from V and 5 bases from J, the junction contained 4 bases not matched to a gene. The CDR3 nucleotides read TGTGCCAGCAGCACCGGGACAGGGGGCAACAATGAGCAGTTCTTC. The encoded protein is CASSTGTGGNNEQFF.

In DNA, the CDR3 is TGTGCCACCAGTGATACAGGGGTTCTGGGTACAGATACGCAGTATTTT. Amino acid sequence: CATSDTGVLGTDTQYF. This sequence joins TRBV24-1 and TRBJ2-3, with 7 bases fitting TRBD1. V gave up 3 bases and J gave up 3 bases; unmatched junction bases: 8. Germline CDR1 KGHDR, CDR2 SFDVKD. CDR3 size: 16 residues.

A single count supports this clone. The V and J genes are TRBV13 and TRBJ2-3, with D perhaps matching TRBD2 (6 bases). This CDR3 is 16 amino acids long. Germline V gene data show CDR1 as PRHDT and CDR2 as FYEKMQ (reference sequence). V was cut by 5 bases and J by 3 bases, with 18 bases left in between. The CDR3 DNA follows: TGTGCCAGCAGCCCCCGGGACTCCTATCAAACAGATACGCAGTATTTT. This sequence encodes CASSPRDSYQTDTQYF. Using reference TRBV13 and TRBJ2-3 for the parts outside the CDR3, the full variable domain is AAGVIQSPRHLIKEKRETATLKCYPIPRHDTVYWYQQGPGQDPQFLISFYEKMQSDKGSIPDRFSAQQFSDYHSELNMSSLELGDSALYFCASSPRDSYQTDTQYFGPGTRLTVL.

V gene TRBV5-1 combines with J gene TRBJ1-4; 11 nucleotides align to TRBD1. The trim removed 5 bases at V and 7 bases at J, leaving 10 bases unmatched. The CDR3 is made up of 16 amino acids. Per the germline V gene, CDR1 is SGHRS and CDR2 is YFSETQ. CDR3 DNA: TGCGCCAGCAGTTCAACCGGGACAGGGGGGGTTGAAAAACTGTTTTTT. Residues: CASSSTGTGGVEKLFF.

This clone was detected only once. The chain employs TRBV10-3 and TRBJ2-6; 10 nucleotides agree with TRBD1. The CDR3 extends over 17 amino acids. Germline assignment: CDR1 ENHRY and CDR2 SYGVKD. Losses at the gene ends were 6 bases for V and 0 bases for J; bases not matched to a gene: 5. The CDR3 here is CAISGQGESSGANVLTF. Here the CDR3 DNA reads TGTGCCATCAGCGGACAGGGGGAGAGCTCTGGGGCCAACGTCCTGACTTTC.

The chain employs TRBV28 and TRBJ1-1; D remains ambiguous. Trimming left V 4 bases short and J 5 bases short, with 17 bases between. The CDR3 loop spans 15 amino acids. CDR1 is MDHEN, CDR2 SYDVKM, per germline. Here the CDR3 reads CASSSSGEGWTEAFF. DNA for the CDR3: TGTGCCAGCAGTTCATCCGGGGAAGGTTGGACTGAAGCTTTCTTT.

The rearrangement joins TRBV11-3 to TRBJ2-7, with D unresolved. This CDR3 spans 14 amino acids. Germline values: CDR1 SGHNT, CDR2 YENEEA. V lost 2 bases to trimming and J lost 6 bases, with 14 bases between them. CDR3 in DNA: TGTGCCAGCAGCTTATTATCCTCCGGGTCCGAGCAGTACTTC. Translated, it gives CASSLLSSGSEQYF. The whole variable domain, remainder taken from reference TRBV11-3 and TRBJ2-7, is EAGVVQSPRYKIIEKKQPVAFWCNPISGHNTLYWYLQNLGQGPELLIRYENEEAVDDSQLPKDRFSAERLKGVDSTLKIQPAELGDSAVYLCASSLLSSGSEQYFGPGTRLTVT.

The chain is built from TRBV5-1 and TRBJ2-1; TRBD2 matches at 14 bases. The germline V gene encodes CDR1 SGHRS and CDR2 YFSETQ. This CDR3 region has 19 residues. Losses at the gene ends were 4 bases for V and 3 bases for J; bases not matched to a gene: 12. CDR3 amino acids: CASSPGTSGRSTFYNEQFF. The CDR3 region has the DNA TGCGCCAGCAGCCCCGGGACTAGCGGGAGATCAACCTTCTACAATGAGCAGTTCTTC.

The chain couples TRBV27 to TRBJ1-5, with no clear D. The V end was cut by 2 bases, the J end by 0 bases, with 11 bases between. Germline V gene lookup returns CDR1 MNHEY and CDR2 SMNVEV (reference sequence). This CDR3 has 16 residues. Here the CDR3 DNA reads TGTGCCAGCAGTTTAGGCCGCAGTGGTAGCAATCAGCCCCAGCATTTT. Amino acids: CASSLGRSGSNQPQHF.

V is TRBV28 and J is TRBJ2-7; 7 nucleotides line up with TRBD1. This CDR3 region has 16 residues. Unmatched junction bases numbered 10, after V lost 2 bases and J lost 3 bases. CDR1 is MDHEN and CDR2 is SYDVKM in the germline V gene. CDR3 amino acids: CASSLNRGPRGYEQYF. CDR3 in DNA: TGTGCCAGCAGTTTAAACAGGGGACCTCGAGGCTACGAGCAGTACTTC.

The CDR3 coding sequence is TGCGCCAGCAGCCTAAATGGGGGGGCCGCTACAAATGAAAAACTGTTTTTT. Residues: CASSLNGGAATNEKLFF. The rearrangement joins TRBV4-1 to TRBJ1-4; maybe TRBD1 (6 bases). The CDR3 runs to 17 residues. Germline CDR1 MGHRA, CDR2 YSYEKL. V was clipped by 4 bases and J by 5 bases, with 20 bases between them.

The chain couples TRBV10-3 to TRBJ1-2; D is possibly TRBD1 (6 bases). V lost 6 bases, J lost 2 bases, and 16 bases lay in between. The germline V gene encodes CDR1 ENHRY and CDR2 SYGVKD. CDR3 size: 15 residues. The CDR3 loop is CAIRRQELQNYGYTF. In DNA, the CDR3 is TGTGCCATCAGGAGACAGGAACTACAAAACTATGGCTACACCTTC.

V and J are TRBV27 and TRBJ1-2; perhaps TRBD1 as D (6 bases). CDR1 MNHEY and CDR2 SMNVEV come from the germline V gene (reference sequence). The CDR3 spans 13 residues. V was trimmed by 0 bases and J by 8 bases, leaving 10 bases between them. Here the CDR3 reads CASSLSYRVGYTF. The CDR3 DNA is TGTGCCAGCAGTTTATCGTACAGGGTCGGCTACACCTTC.